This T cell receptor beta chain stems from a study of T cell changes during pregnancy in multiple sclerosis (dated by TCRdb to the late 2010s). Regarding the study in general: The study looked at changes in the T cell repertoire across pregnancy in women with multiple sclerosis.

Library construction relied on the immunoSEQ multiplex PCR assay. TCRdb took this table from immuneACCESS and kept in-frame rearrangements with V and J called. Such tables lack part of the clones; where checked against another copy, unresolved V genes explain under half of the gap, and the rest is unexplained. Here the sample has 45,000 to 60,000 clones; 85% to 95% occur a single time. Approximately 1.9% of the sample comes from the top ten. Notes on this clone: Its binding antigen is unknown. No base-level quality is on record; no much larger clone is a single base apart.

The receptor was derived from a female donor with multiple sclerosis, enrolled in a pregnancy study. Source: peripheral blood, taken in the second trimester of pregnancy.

The CDR3 region: CASRPTQPGDETDGYTF. The DNA is TGCGCCAGCAGACCCACACAGCCAGGGGACGAAACAGATGGCTACACCTTC. This chain joins TRBV10-1 to TRBJ1-2, and perhaps TRBD1 as D gene, on 6 matching bases. Taken from cysteine to phenylalanine, the CDR3 has 17 residues. Only CDR3 DNA remains: 51 bases, in frame from the first base. V loses 6 bases of germline sequence and J loses 6 bases, and the interval between the two ends is 26 bases. The germline V gene (reference sequence) specifies WNHNN as CDR1 and SYGVQD as CDR2.